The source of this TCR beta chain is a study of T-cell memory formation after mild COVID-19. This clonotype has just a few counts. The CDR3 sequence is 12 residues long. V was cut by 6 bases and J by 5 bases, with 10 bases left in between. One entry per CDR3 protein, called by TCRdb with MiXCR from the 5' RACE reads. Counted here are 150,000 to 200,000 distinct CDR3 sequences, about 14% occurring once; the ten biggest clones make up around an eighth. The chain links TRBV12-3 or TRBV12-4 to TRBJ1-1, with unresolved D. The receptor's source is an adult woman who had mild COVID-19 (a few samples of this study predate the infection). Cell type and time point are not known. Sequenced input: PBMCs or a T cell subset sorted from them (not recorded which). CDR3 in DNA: TGTGCCAGCAGGGAGTCCGGGACTGAAGCTTTCTTT. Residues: CASRESGTEAFF.